This T cell receptor (beta chain) was identified in a study of OX40 agonist ivuxolimab in advanced cancers. Describing the broader study: Ivuxolimab was a fully human IgG2 agonistic monoclonal antibody targeting the costimulatory receptor OX40 (CD134). The paper reports the monotherapy dose-escalation portion (N of about 50 patients) of the phase I ivuxolimab trial. Three dose-escalation patients achieved partial responses, one with hepatocellular carcinoma and two with cutaneous melanoma. Patients were allowed to have had prior anti-PD-1, anti-PD-L1 or anti-CTLA-4 therapy, and 40% of the dose-escalation patients had previously received checkpoint inhibitors. The purpose of peripheral TCRbeta sequencing was to test whether ivuxolimab changed TCR sequence diversity and led to clonal T-cell expansion. A male proportion of 75% to 85% and a mean age of around 60 years, ranging from about 23 to 79, were recorded for the dose-escalation cohort. Intravenous ivuxolimab was administered to patients every 2 weeks at six dose levels: 0.01, 0.1, 0.3, 1.5, 3 and 10 mg/kg. Of the approximately 53 patients in dose escalation, 19 had hepatocellular carcinoma, about 15 had melanoma, 9 had renal cell carcinoma and 9 had head and neck cancer.

Results and caveats for the whole study, not just this receptor: After ivuxolimab, more expanded clones were found on average in CD8+ T cells than in CD4+ T cells. At doses from 0.1 to 3.0 mg/kg, clonal expansion was seen in both CD4+ and CD8+ blood T cells between baseline and week 6. In the 0.1-3.0 mg/kg groups, partial responders were among the patients with the lowest normalized peripheral clonal expansion, particularly in CD8+ T cells. Low levels of normalized T-cell clonal expansion were also shown by some nonresponding patients. Antigen specificity was not determined for the clonally expanded peripheral T cells.

CDR1 is given as LNHDA and CDR2 as SQIVND, both from the germline V gene (reference sequence). The CDR3, cysteine through phenylalanine, is 14 amino acids long. Only the CDR3 DNA is retained, 42 bases long and in frame from the first base. V is trimmed back by 6 bases and J by 9 bases, and the junction contains 10 bases that no gene match accounts for. Patients with a history of autoimmune disease or receiving systemic immunosuppression were excluded from the trial. Peripheral blood for TCR sequencing was drawn from every dose cohort at baseline, at cycle 4 day 1 and at cycle 7 day 1. Samples were obtained from an open-label, multicenter, first-in-human phase I dose-escalation trial of ivuxolimab. Adults with locally advanced or metastatic melanoma, renal cell carcinoma, hepatocellular carcinoma or head and neck squamous cell carcinoma were enrolled in the trial. Before TCR sequencing, CD4+ T cells and CD8+ T cells were sorted from peripheral blood as separate populations.

Comment on this clone: Its antigen specificity is not known. No qualities accompany the bases; no much larger clone lies one base away.

For sequencing of the TCRbeta CDR3 region, genomic DNA was extracted from the sorted cells. TCRbeta CDR3 regions were sequenced using the immunoSEQ Assay. TCRdb stores this immuneACCESS table with in-frame sequences only. Part of the clones is absent; in the studies checked, under half of the shortfall reflects unresolved V genes, and no reason is known for the rest. The sample profile shows 60,000 to 70,000 clones; 75% to 85% of them were found once. The ten largest clones take up 1.5% to 2% of the sample. The input for sequencing was CD4+ or CD8+ T cells sorted from blood, taken in a trial of the OX40 agonist ivuxolimab. The receptor's source is an adult with an advanced solid tumor such as melanoma, head and neck, liver or kidney cancer. Recombination joined TRBV19 with TRBJ2-1; 8 bases in the middle match TRBD2. The CDR3 is CASSLSGTRSEQFF. The DNA sequence is as follows: TGTGCCAGTAGCCTTTCCGGGACTAGAAGTGAGCAGTTCTTC.